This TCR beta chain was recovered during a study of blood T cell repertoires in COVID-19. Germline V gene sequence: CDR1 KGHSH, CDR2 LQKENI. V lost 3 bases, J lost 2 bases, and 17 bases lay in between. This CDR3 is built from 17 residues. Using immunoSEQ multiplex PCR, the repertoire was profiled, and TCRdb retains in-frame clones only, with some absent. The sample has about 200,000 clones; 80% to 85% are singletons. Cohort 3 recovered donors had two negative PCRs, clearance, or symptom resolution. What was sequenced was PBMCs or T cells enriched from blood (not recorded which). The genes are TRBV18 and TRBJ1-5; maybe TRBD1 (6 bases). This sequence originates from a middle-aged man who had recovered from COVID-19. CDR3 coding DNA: TGTGCCAGCTCACCTGGTTCGGGGGGCGCGGGCAATCAGCCCCAGCATTTT. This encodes CASSPGSGGAGNQPQHF.